This TCR beta chain originates from a study of T cells expressing NK-cell markers. UMIs accompanied the 5'RACE template switching by which TCR beta cDNA was made. TCRdb re-called the 5' RACE reads, yielding one record per CDR3 amino acid sequence without DNA. The specimen's table records 250,000 or so distinct CDR3 sequences. The length of the CDR3 is 15 residues. Germline V gene data show CDR1 as SEHNR and CDR2 as FQNEAQ (reference sequence). This chain uses TRBV7-9 with TRBJ1-6. Specimen: blood T cells: a sorted CD56 or NKG2C T cell subset, CD4+ or CD8+ T cells, or bulk PBMC T cells (not recorded which). The receptor's source is a woman aged 18 to 75 in good health. The CDR3 sequence: CASRLLATRGSPLHF.